Below are 3 T cell receptor beta chains sequenced from a single sample in a study of blood T cell repertoires in COVID-19. Measured with immunoSEQ multiplex PCR; TCRdb has only the in-frame clones, and not every one. The repertoire includes about 180,000 clones, around 89% of them detected once, and around 4% sits in the top ten. Sequenced sample: peripheral blood. The receptors here all came from a woman aged 25-40 years with acute or convalescent COVID-19.

Concerning this clone itself: The junction shows a germline mismatch at one end, possibly a read error. This sequence joins TRBV7-7 and TRBJ2-1, with D possibly being TRBD2 (5 bases). The germline V gene has CDR1 SSHAT and CDR2 FNYEAQ (reference sequence). This CDR3 spans 13 amino acids. The CDR3 region has the DNA TGTGCTAGCAGCTTAGTGGGAGACAATGAGCAGTTCTTC. This encodes CASSLVGDNEQFF.

Regarding this clone: Different DNA sequences within this sample yield the same CDR3. The chain uses TRBV5-1 and TRBJ1-1, with 9 nucleotides matching TRBD1. The trim removed 3 bases at V and 5 bases at J, leaving 2 bases unmatched. Germline assignment: CDR1 SGHRS and CDR2 YFSETQ. The CDR3 consists of 13 residues. The CDR3 nucleotides read TGCGCCAGCAGCTCACAGGGGGCGACTGAAGCTTTCTTT. Protein sequence: CASSSQGATEAFF.

J is TRBJ2-7 and V is TRBV2, with 9 bases fitting TRBD2. CDR1 is SNHLY, CDR2 FYNNEI, per germline. Trimming cost V 4 bases and J 7 bases; bases outside gene matches: 5. This CDR3 is 13 amino acids long. The CDR3 protein is CASSGGRAGEQYF. The CDR3, as DNA: TGTGCCAGCAGTGGCGGGAGGGCAGGTGAGCAGTACTTC. The whole variable domain, filled in from reference TRBV2 and TRBJ2-7, reads EPEVTQTPSHQVTQMGQEVILRCVPISNHLYFYWYRQILGQKVEFLVSFYNNEISEKSEIFDDQFSVERPDGSNFTLKIRSTKLEDSAMYFCASSGGRAGEQYFGPGTRLTVT.